The 21 T cell receptor beta chains below were found in one sample sequenced in a study of blood T cell repertoires in COVID-19. Data came from immunoSEQ multiplex PCR; TCRdb stores just in-frame clones and leaves some out. The sample yields 290,000 or so clones, about 89% seen once. The sequenced sample was peripheral blood. These receptors were obtained from a young woman with COVID-19, enrolled during active disease.

The chain joins TRBV9 to TRBJ1-3, with D perhaps matching TRBD1 (6 bases). V lost 0 bases, J lost 0 bases, and 13 bases lay in between. The CDR3 runs 17 residues. Germline CDR1 and CDR2: SGDLS and YYNGEE. The CDR3 region is CASSVATTGLSGNTIYF. The CDR3 coding sequence is TGTGCCAGCAGCGTAGCTACGACAGGACTCTCTGGAAACACCATATATTTT. The entire variable domain, with the rest obtained from reference TRBV9 and TRBJ1-3, is as follows: DSGVTQTPKHLITATGQRVTLRCSPRSGDLSVYWYQQSLDQGLQFLIQYYNGEERAKGNILERFSAQQFPDLHSELNLSSLELGDSALYFCASSVATTGLSGNTIYFGEGSWLTVV.

The chain employs TRBV2 and TRBJ1-6; D is possibly TRBD1 (5 bases). The CDR3 loop spans 14 amino acids. Germline V CDR1 and CDR2: SNHLY, FYNNEI. V was pared by 1 base and J by 10 bases, with 11 bases between. The CDR3, as DNA: TGTGCCAGCAGTGAAGTCGGGGGGGACTCACCCCTCCACTTT. Amino acid sequence: CASSEVGGDSPLHF.

The chain couples TRBV12-3 or TRBV12-4 to TRBJ1-2; no definite D call. The CDR3 runs 13 residues. Trimming took off 2 bases at V and 4 bases at J, with 8 bases between the two ends. CDR3 protein: CASSLMALYGYTF. The CDR3, as DNA: TGTGCCAGCAGTTTAATGGCCCTCTATGGCTACACCTTC.

The gene calls are TRBV6-1 and TRBJ2-3; possibly TRBD2 for D (6 bases). The germline V and J ends were trimmed by 2 bases and 2 bases, with 23 bases remaining between them. The CDR3 runs to 19 residues. Germline V lookup: CDR1 MNHNS, CDR2 SASEGT. CDR3 sequence: CASSELIVSGGTLTDTQYF. The CDR3 DNA reads as TGTGCCAGCAGTGAACTTATCGTGAGTGGCGGGACCCTCACAGATACGCAGTATTTT.

The rearrangement links TRBV27 to TRBJ2-5; TRBD1 is a possible D gene (6 bases). Trimming cost V 5 bases and J 5 bases, with 21 bases left between them. Germline CDR1 is MNHEY and CDR2 is SMNVEV (reference sequence). The CDR3 consists of 16 residues. CDR3 coding DNA: TGTGCCAGCAGTCTCGGGACATTGGCGGGTGAGGAGACCCAGTACTTC. Translating gives CASSLGTLAGEETQYF.

This clone has only one observation. The genes are TRBV28 and TRBJ2-1; D unclear. The germline CDR1 and CDR2 sequences are MDHEN and SYDVKM. Trimming stripped 8 bases from V and 3 bases from J, with 11 bases between. The CDR3 contains 13 residues. The CDR3 DNA is TGTGCCAGCGGAGAGGTGGTCTACAATGAGCAGTTCTTC. Protein sequence: CASGEVVYNEQFF.

The chain uses TRBV28 and TRBJ1-2; D remains ambiguous. The CDR3 extends over 10 amino acids. Trimming shortened V by 6 bases and J by 5 bases, and 4 bases separated the two germline ends. Germline values: CDR1 MDHEN, CDR2 SYDVKM. CDR3 residues: CASRQYGYTF. For the CDR3, the DNA is TGTGCCAGCAGACAGTATGGCTACACCTTC.

The gene calls are TRBV12-3 or TRBV12-4 and TRBJ1-5; a weak D match, TRBD1 (5 bases). Trimming pared 5 bases from V and 6 bases from J, leaving 8 bases between. This CDR3 comprises 12 residues. CDR3 coding DNA: TGTGCCAGCAGTCCACAGGCTCAGCCCCAGCATTTT. Amino acid sequence: CASSPQAQPQHF.

This chain joins TRBV11-3 and TRBJ2-1, with TRBD2 identical over 11 bases. Trimming cost V 5 bases and J 9 bases; bases outside gene matches: 6. This CDR3 is 14 amino acids long. Germline V gives CDR1 SGHNT, CDR2 YENEEA. The CDR3 DNA sequence: TGTGCCAGCAGCGGGACTAGCGGAAGCACTGAGCAGTTCTTC. It translates to CASSGTSGSTEQFF.

The gene calls are TRBV5-4 and TRBJ2-3; possible D gene TRBD1, 6 bases. Germline values: CDR1 SGHNT, CDR2 YYREEE (reference sequence). This CDR3 spans 17 amino acids. Trimming cost V 3 bases and J 3 bases, with 20 bases left between them. DNA for the CDR3: TGTGCCAGCAGCTCCCACTTGCAGGGGTGGGGGACAGATACGCAGTATTTT. It codes for CASSSHLQGWGTDTQYF.

The rearrangement uses TRBV5-8 and TRBJ1-1; the D is unclear. Germline V gene data show CDR1 as SGHTS and CDR2 as YDEGEE. This CDR3 has 14 residues. Deletions cut 2 bases from V and 5 bases from J, with 13 bases between. The CDR3 reads CASSFVSRRTEAFF. The CDR3, as DNA: TGTGCCAGCAGCTTCGTCAGTAGGCGGACTGAAGCTTTCTTT. Based on the CDR3 plus reference TRBV5-8 and TRBJ1-1, the full variable domain is EAGVTQSPTHLIKTRGQQATLRCSPISGHTSVYWYQQALGLGLQFLLWYDEGEERNRGNFPPRFSGRQFPNYSSELNVNALELEDSALYLCASSFVSRRTEAFFGQGTRLTVV.

The rearrangement links TRBV27 to TRBJ2-7; 7 bases are a match to TRBD1. In germline, CDR1 is MNHEY, CDR2 SMNVEV (reference sequence). Unmatched junction bases numbered 6, after V lost 2 bases and J lost 2 bases. CDR3 size: 15 residues. The CDR3 loop reads CASSLGTAETYEQYF. The CDR3 region has the DNA TGTGCCAGCAGTTTAGGGACAGCGGAAACCTACGAGCAGTACTTC.

CDR3 coding DNA: TGTGCCAGCAGCTCGGGGACAGGGTTGAACATTCAGTACTTC. This encodes CASSSGTGLNIQYF. V and J are TRBV5-4 and TRBJ2-4, with 9 bases lining up with TRBD1. The CDR3 covers 14 residues. Germline-derived CDR1 and CDR2 are SGHNT and YYREEE (reference sequence). V dropped 3 bases and J dropped 7; count of bases not matched to a gene: 5.

This clone was detected only once. This rearrangement joins TRBV6-4 to TRBJ2-3; D not certain. This CDR3 is 14 amino acids long. V lost 2 bases to trimming and J lost 0 bases, with 6 bases between them. From germline, CDR1 is MRHNA and CDR2 SNTAGT. The CDR3 here is CASSDDTSTDTQYF. In DNA, the CDR3 is TGTGCCAGCAGTGACGATACTAGCACAGATACGCAGTATTTT.

This clone was observed a single time. The chain has TRBV2 and TRBJ2-3; D uncertain. The CDR3 spans 12 residues. CDR1 and CDR2 (germline): SNHLY, FYNNEI. V was clipped by 8 bases and J by 2 bases, with 8 bases between them. The CDR3 DNA sequence: TGTGCCAGCTCCAGACTCACAGATACGCAGTATTTT. Translated, it gives CASSRLTDTQYF.

V gene TRBV10-1 combines with J gene TRBJ1-1, with D possibly TRBD1 on 6 matching bases. V was trimmed by 0 bases and J by 7 bases, leaving 12 bases between them. This CDR3 has 14 residues. Germline CDR1 WNHNN, CDR2 SYGVQD (reference sequence). CDR3 nucleotides: TGCGCCAGCAGTGAGTCGCTGGGGGCGGTTGAAGCTTTCTTT. It codes for CASSESLGAVEAFF.

There are a few counts of this clone. Different DNA sequences within this sample yield the same CDR3. The rearrangement uses TRBV5-1 and TRBJ1-5; 7 bases map to TRBD1. CDR1 is SGHRS and CDR2 is YFSETQ in the germline V gene. The V segment lost 0 bases and the J segment 1 base; nucleotides outside the gene matches: 1. The CDR3 spans 15 residues. CDR3 coding DNA: TGCGCCAGCAGCTTGGAGGGGGCCAGCAATCAGCCCCAGCATTTT. Residues: CASSLEGASNQPQHF.

V usage is TRBV29-1 and J usage is TRBJ1-1; the D is unclear. V lost 4 bases, J lost 0 bases, and 12 bases lay in between. Germline V lookup: CDR1 SQVTM, CDR2 ANQGSEA. This CDR3 contains 14 residues. For the CDR3, the DNA is TGCAGCGTTGCCGGACTTTTGATGAACACTGAAGCTTTCTTT. It specifies CSVAGLLMNTEAFF.

The chain employs TRBV7-6 and TRBJ2-3, with 7 bases fitting TRBD1. With V trimmed by 0 bases and J by 2 bases, 5 bases remained unmatched. CDR1 is SGHVS and CDR2 is FNYEAQ in the germline V gene. CDR3 length: 16 amino acids. The CDR3 DNA reads TGTGCCAGCAGCTTAGCCGGGACAGCCTACACAGATACGCAGTATTTT. Translated, it gives CASSLAGTAYTDTQYF.

This clone was seen only once. The chain has TRBV19 and TRBJ1-1; 7 positions agree with TRBD1. V lost 10 bases and J lost 7; bases outside the gene matches: 12. Germline CDR1 reads LNHDA; CDR2 reads SQIVND (reference sequence). This CDR3 region has 13 residues. The CDR3 here is CATRKTGIIEAFF. CDR3 DNA sequence: TGTGCCACACGAAAGACAGGGATCATTGAAGCTTTCTTT. Using reference TRBV19 and TRBJ1-1 for the parts outside the CDR3, the full variable domain is DGGITQSPKYLFRKEGQNVTLSCEQNLNHDAMYWYRQDPGQGLRLIYYSQIVNDFQKGDIAEGYSVSREKKESFPLTVTSAQKNPTAFYLCATRKTGIIEAFFGQGTRLTVV.

V and J are TRBV27 and TRBJ1-1; a possible D gene is TRBD1 (5 bases). CDR1 MNHEY and CDR2 SMNVEV come from the germline V gene (reference sequence). Trimming left V 3 bases short and J 7 bases short, with 15 bases between. There are 14 residues in the CDR3. DNA for the CDR3: TGTGCCAGCAGTTTTGGTACAGGATTAGGTGAAGCTTTCTTT. Translation: CASSFGTGLGEAFF.